The 27 T cell receptor beta chains reported below all come from one sample, sequenced in a study of OX40 agonist ivuxolimab in advanced cancers. Assay: immunoSEQ multiplex PCR; the TCRdb copy retains only in-frame clones and omits some. The data hold tens of thousands of clones, with about 83% observed a single time. Material: CD4+ or CD8+ T cells sorted from blood, obtained in a trial of the OX40 agonist ivuxolimab. Receptors originate from an adult with an advanced solid tumor such as melanoma, head and neck, liver or kidney cancer.

V usage is TRBV5-6 and J usage is TRBJ1-5, with D unclear. The CDR3 consists of 16 residues. Germline CDR1 reads SGHDT; CDR2 reads YYEEEE. V was shortened by 0 bases and J by 2 bases, with 12 bases between the two germline ends. CDR3 residues: CASSLGRYGGNQPQHF. CDR3 nucleotide sequence: TGTGCCAGCAGCTTGGGTCGGTACGGGGGCAATCAGCCCCAGCATTTT. The whole variable domain, filled in from reference TRBV5-6 and TRBJ1-5, reads DAGVTQSPTHLIKTRGQQVTLRCSPKSGHDTVSWYQQALGQGPQFIFQYYEEEERQRGNFPDRFSGHQFPNYSSELNVNALLLGDSALYLCASSLGRYGGNQPQHFGDGTRLSIL.

The rearrangement uses TRBV29-1 and TRBJ1-2; 11 nucleotides align to TRBD1. V shed 7 bases and J 8 bases; nucleotides not matched to a gene: 9. The CDR3 contains 13 residues. Germline CDR1 SQVTM, CDR2 ANQGSEA. As DNA, the CDR3 is TGCAGCGGCGGTCGGACAGGGGGCGGGGGCTACACCTTC. Its translation is CSGGRTGGGGYTF. The entire variable domain, with the rest obtained from reference TRBV29-1 and TRBJ1-2, is as follows: SAVISQKPSRDICQRGTSLTIQCQVDSQVTMMFWYRQQPGQSLTLIATANQGSEATYESGFVIDKFPISRPNLTFSTLTVSNMSPEDSSIYLCSGGRTGGGGYTFGSGTRLTVV.

V gene TRBV12-5 combines with J gene TRBJ2-6, with D uncertain. The CDR3 extends over 15 amino acids. CDR1 LGHNT and CDR2 FRNRAP come from the germline V gene. Trimming removed 2 bases from V and 4 bases from J, with 9 bases in between. The CDR3, as DNA: TGTGCTAGTGGTTTGCAGTTTACCGGGGCCAACGTCCTGACTTTC. Translated, it gives CASGLQFTGANVLTF.

This rearrangement joins TRBV19 to TRBJ2-5; D tentatively fits TRBD1 or TRBD2 (6 bases each). The CDR3 sequence is 14 residues long. The germline V and J ends were trimmed by 5 bases and 1 base, with 11 bases remaining between them. The germline gives CDR1 LNHDA, CDR2 SQIVND (reference sequence). The CDR3 DNA follows: TGTGCCAGTAGTCGCGGGACACTCCAAGAGACCCAGTACTTC. As protein: CASSRGTLQETQYF.

The genes are TRBV7-2 and TRBJ2-7; 16 bases line up with TRBD2. J gave up 0 bases and V 5 bases, and 7 bases lay outside the gene matches. Germline V gene data show CDR1 as SGHTA and CDR2 as FQGNSA. The CDR3 spans 18 residues. The CDR3 here is CASSRSGLAGGSSYEQYF. DNA of the CDR3: TGTGCCAGCAGCCGATCGGGACTAGCGGGAGGGAGCTCCTACGAGCAGTACTTC.

V and J are TRBV5-6 and TRBJ2-1; the D gene is possibly TRBD1 (5 bases). The CDR3 totals 15 residues. Trimming took 6 bases from V and 2 from J, leaving 15 bases between them. CDR1 and CDR2 (germline): SGHDT, YYEEEE. The CDR3 bases are TGTGCCAGCACCGTGGGAACAGGAGCCTACAATGAGCAGTTCTTC. Protein product: CASTVGTGAYNEQFF.

This clone appeared once. The J gene is TRBJ1-5, the V gene TRBV27; no clear D. The CDR3 loop spans 14 amino acids. Deletions cut 6 bases from V and 2 bases from J, with 11 bases between. Per germline, CDR1 MNHEY and CDR2 SMNVEV (reference sequence). The CDR3 sequence: CASRGRSGNQPQHF. DNA of the CDR3: TGTGCCAGCAGGGGCCGCAGCGGCAATCAGCCCCAGCATTTT.

The genes are TRBV27 and TRBJ2-7, with D maybe TRBD1 (6 bases). CDR3 length: 15 residues. The germline gives CDR1 MNHEY, CDR2 SMNVEV (reference sequence). The ends were cut back, 5 bases at V and 0 bases at J, with 14 bases in the middle. CDR3 sequence (DNA): TGTGCCAGCAGTCCCTCAGGGGCCCGCTCCTACGAGCAGTACTTC. Its protein is CASSPSGARSYEQYF.

The chain employs TRBV29-1 and TRBJ1-1; D call uncertain. V shed 7 bases and J shed 1 base, with 16 bases lying between them. The CDR3 extends over 14 amino acids. CDR1 and CDR2 (germline): SQVTM, ANQGSEA. CDR3 in DNA: TGCAGCGCCAAGGGTCGGGGAAAGAACACTGAAGCTTTCTTT. This encodes CSAKGRGKNTEAFF.

J is TRBJ1-2 and V is TRBV18, with 11 nucleotides matching TRBD1. This CDR3 contains 14 residues. With 5 bases clipped from V and 8 bases from J, the junction kept 7 bases outside the gene matches. The germline gives CDR1 KGHSH, CDR2 LQKENI. The CDR3 region has the DNA TGTGCCAGCTCAACCCAAGGGACAGGGGGAGGCTACACCTTC. It yields the protein CASSTQGTGGGYTF.

The chain couples TRBV7-2 to TRBJ2-1; D possibly corresponds to TRBD1 (5 bases). The CDR3 contains 16 residues. V was shortened by 1 base and J by 7 bases, with 17 bases between the two germline ends. CDR1 and CDR2 from the germline V gene are SGHTA and FQGNSA. The CDR3 bases are TGTGCCAGCAGCTTAGATGGCTTAGGGGATTTAAATGAGCAGTTCTTC. Protein: CASSLDGLGDLNEQFF.

The chain is built from TRBV2 and TRBJ2-5, with TRBD1 matching 7 bases. Germline CDR1 and CDR2: SNHLY and FYNNEI. The CDR3 runs 13 residues. V was pared by 6 bases and J by 1 base, with 2 bases of the junction left unmatched. CDR3 region: CASRGDSQETQYF. The CDR3 nucleotides are TGTGCCAGCAGGGGGGACAGCCAAGAGACCCAGTACTTC.

The CDR3 coding sequence is TGTGCCAGCAGCAGTGGACTCCCTGGGGCCAACGTCCTGACTTTC. This encodes CASSSGLPGANVLTF. The chain employs TRBV7-2 and TRBJ2-6, with D tentatively TRBD2 (5 bases). The CDR3 runs to 15 residues. Germline V lookup: CDR1 SGHTA, CDR2 FQGNSA. Trimming left V 5 bases short and J 2 bases short, with 10 bases between.

The rearrangement links TRBV7-2 to TRBJ2-5; D may correspond to TRBD1 or TRBD2 (5 bases each). CDR1 and CDR2 (germline): SGHTA, FQGNSA. CDR3 length equals 14 residues. V was pared by 1 base and J by 4 bases, with 10 bases between. In DNA, the CDR3 is TGTGCCAGCAGCTTAGAAAGAGGGACAGAGACCCAGTACTTC. It yields the protein CASSLERGTETQYF.

This clone was detected only once. The gene calls are TRBV7-2 and TRBJ1-3; tentatively, D is TRBD1 (6 bases). This CDR3 region has 15 residues. CDR1 is SGHTA and CDR2 is FQGNSA in the germline V gene. V was clipped by 3 bases and J by 0 bases, with 9 bases between them. CDR3 sequence: CASSLQGSSGNTIYF. CDR3 coding DNA: TGTGCCAGCAGCTTGCAGGGGTCCTCTGGAAACACCATATATTTT.

This rearrangement joins TRBV5-1 to TRBJ1-3, with D hard to call. This CDR3 has 15 amino acids. With 2 bases removed from V and 0 bases from J, the gap between germline ends came to 9 bases. Germline V gene sequence: CDR1 SGHRS, CDR2 YFSETQ. CDR3 bases: TGCGCCAGCAGCTTCACAGCCGGCTCTGGAAACACCATATATTTT. Protein sequence: CASSFTAGSGNTIYF.

This chain links TRBV29-1 with TRBJ2-5; the match to TRBD2 covers 9 bases. In germline, CDR1 is SQVTM, CDR2 ANQGSEA. The CDR3 consists of 13 residues. Trimming removed 4 bases from V and 5 bases from J; junction bases left unmatched: 5. The CDR3, as DNA: TGCAGCGTTGGGCGGCGGGGGGGGGAGACCCAGTACTTC. Protein: CSVGRRGGETQYF. Looking up the rest from reference TRBV29-1 and TRBJ2-5 gives the full variable domain: SAVISQKPSRDICQRGTSLTIQCQVDSQVTMMFWYRQQPGQSLTLIATANQGSEATYESGFVIDKFPISRPNLTFSTLTVSNMSPEDSSIYLCSVGRRGGETQYFGPGTRLLVL.

CDR3 coding DNA: TGCGCCAGCAGCCCTCCGGGGGCGGACTATGGCTACACCTTC. Its translation: CASSPPGADYGYTF. V gene TRBV4-1 combines with J gene TRBJ1-2, with D perhaps TRBD1 (6 bases). Germline V gives CDR1 MGHRA, CDR2 YSYEKL. The CDR3 sequence is 14 residues long. Trimming shortened V by 4 bases and J by 3 bases, and 12 bases separated the two germline ends.

The chain employs TRBV29-1 and TRBJ2-7; D is uncertain. The CDR3 contains 13 residues. The ends were cut back, 1 base at V and 0 bases at J, with 7 bases in the middle. The germline V gene has CDR1 SQVTM and CDR2 ANQGSEA. Written as DNA, the CDR3 is TGCAGCGTTGAAGGGTTGGGCTCCTACGAGCAGTACTTC. Translated, it gives CSVEGLGSYEQYF.

The rearrangement joins TRBV30 to TRBJ1-3; D is uncertain. Germline CDR1 and CDR2: GTSNPN and SVGIG (reference sequence). Trimming took 0 bases from V and 0 from J, leaving 3 bases between them. The CDR3 contains 13 residues. CDR3 loop: CAWSVSSGNTIYF. The CDR3 nucleotides are TGTGCCTGGAGTGTCAGCTCTGGAAACACCATATATTTT.

V gene TRBV11-1 combines with J gene TRBJ1-2, with a tentative D call TRBD1 (5 bases). Germline V lookup: CDR1 SGHAT, CDR2 FQDESV (reference sequence). There are 13 residues in the CDR3. Trimming removed 3 bases at V and 6 bases at J, with 11 bases between. CDR3 sequence reads: CASSFPGGNGYTF. In DNA, the CDR3 is TGTGCCAGCAGCTTCCCGGGGGGGAATGGCTACACCTTC.

The V call is TRBV7-2, the J call TRBJ1-6, with D possibly being TRBD1 (6 bases). Trimming left V 2 bases short and J 6 bases short, with 8 bases between. The CDR3 is made up of 14 amino acids. Per germline, CDR1 SGHTA and CDR2 FQGNSA. The CDR3 nucleotides are TGTGCCAGCAGCTTAAGGGGGGTTAATTCACCCCTCCACTTT. This gives the protein CASSLRGVNSPLHF.

V usage is TRBV19 and J usage is TRBJ2-3; tentative D call: TRBD2 (6 bases). From germline, CDR1 is LNHDA and CDR2 SQIVND (reference sequence). The CDR3 spans 17 residues. Trimming took off 1 base at V and 1 base at J, with 15 bases between the two ends. The CDR3 DNA sequence: TGTGCCAGTAGTATAGCGGGAGTGCCTAGTGGCACAGATACGCAGTATTTT. Translation: CASSIAGVPSGTDTQYF. The full variable domain, rest sourced from reference TRBV19 and TRBJ2-3, is DGGITQSPKYLFRKEGQNVTLSCEQNLNHDAMYWYRQDPGQGLRLIYYSQIVNDFQKGDIAEGYSVSREKKESFPLTVTSAQKNPTAFYLCASSIAGVPSGTDTQYFGPGTRLTVL.

A few counts support this clone. CDR3 in amino acids: CASSVSGDSPGAFF. DNA for the CDR3: TGTGCCAGCAGCGTCAGTGGAGACAGCCCTGGAGCTTTCTTT. This rearrangement joins TRBV9 to TRBJ1-1; maybe TRBD1 (5 bases). This CDR3 has 14 residues. Trimming removed 2 bases from V and 10 bases from J, with 18 bases in between. Germline CDR1 SGDLS, CDR2 YYNGEE.

The CDR3: CATQGQPQHF. CDR3 in DNA: TGTGCCACACAGGGTCAGCCCCAGCATTTT. This chain links TRBV6-4 with TRBJ1-5, with D maybe TRBD1 (6 bases). This CDR3 comprises 10 residues. Germline V gives CDR1 MRHNA, CDR2 SNTAGT. V lost 10 bases and J lost 6, with 7 bases in between.

The genes are TRBV9 and TRBJ2-3; TRBD2 agrees at 7 bases. Losses at the gene ends were 0 bases for V and 0 bases for J; bases not matched to a gene: 4. From germline, CDR1 is SGDLS and CDR2 YYNGEE. CDR3 length: 16 amino acids. The CDR3 bases are TGTGCCAGCAGCGTAGGACGGGGGGAAAGCACAGATACGCAGTATTTT. It encodes CASSVGRGESTDTQYF.

A few counts support this clone. The rearrangement links TRBV30 to TRBJ1-1, with a possible D match to TRBD1 (5 bases). Germline CDR1 reads GTSNPN; CDR2 reads SVGIG (reference sequence). The CDR3 covers 11 residues. V lost 3 bases to trimming and J lost 11 bases, with 13 bases between them. The CDR3 region is CAWRAGQAAFF. The DNA for the CDR3 is TGTGCCTGGAGGGCAGGGCAGGCGGCTTTCTTT.